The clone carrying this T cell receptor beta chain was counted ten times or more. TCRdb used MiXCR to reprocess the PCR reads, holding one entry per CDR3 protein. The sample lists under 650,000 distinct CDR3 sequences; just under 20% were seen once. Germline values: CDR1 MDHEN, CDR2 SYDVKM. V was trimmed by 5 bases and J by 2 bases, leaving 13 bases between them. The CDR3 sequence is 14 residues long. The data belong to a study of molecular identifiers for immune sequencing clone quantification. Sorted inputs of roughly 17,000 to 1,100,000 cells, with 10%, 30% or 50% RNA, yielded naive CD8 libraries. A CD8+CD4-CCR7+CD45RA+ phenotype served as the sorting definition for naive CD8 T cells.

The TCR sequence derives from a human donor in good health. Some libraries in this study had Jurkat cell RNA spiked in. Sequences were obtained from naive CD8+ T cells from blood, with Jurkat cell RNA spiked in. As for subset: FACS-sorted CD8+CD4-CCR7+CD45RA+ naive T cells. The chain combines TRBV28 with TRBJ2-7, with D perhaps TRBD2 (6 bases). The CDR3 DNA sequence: TGTGCCAGCAGTCTTGAGGAGGGTACCTACGAGCAGTACTTC. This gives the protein CASSLEEGTYEQYF.